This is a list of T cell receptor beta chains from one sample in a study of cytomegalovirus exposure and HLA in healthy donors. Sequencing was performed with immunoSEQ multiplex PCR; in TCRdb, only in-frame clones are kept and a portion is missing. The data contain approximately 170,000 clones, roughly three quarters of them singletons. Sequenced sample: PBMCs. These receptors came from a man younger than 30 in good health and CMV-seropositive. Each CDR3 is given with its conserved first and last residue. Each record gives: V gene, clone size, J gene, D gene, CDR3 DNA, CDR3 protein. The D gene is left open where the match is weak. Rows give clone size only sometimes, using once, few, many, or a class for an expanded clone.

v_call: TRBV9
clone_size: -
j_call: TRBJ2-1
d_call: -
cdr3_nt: TGTGCCAGCAGCGTAGGGGAAGGGGGAGGGCTTGTTGGGAATGAGCAGTTCTTC
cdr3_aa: CASSVGEGGGLVGNEQFF

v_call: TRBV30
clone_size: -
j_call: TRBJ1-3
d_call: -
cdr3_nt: TGTGCCTGGGCTACTCTTGGAAACACCATATATTTT
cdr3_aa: CAWATLGNTIYF

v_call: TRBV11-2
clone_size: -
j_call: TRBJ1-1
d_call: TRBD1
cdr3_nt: TGTGCCAGCAGCTCGGGACAGGGAGGTCGTAGCACTGAAGCTTTCTTT
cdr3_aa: CASSSGQGGRSTEAFF

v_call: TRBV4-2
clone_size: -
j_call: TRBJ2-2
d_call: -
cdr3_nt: TGTGCCAGCAGCCAAGATCGAATAGCGAACACCGGGGAGCTGTTTTTT
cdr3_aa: CASSQDRIANTGELFF

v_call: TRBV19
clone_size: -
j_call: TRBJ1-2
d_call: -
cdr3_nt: TGTGCCAGTAGCGAACAGGGAGGGTACTATGGCTACACCTTC
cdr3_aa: CASSEQGGYYGYTF

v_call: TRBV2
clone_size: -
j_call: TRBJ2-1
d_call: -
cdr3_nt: TGTGCCGGGGGCGGATCGAGCTCCTACAATGAGCAGTTCTTC
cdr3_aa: CAGGGSSSYNEQFF

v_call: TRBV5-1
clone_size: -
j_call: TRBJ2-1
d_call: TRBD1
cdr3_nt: TGCGCCAGCAGAAAGAATCCGGGACAGGGCCCCAATGAGCAGTTCTTC
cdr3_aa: CASRKNPGQGPNEQFF

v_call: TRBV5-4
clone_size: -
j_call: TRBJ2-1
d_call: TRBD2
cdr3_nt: TGTGCCAGCAGCGCCCCGGGACTAGCAAATGAGCAGTTCTTC
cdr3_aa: CASSAPGLANEQFF

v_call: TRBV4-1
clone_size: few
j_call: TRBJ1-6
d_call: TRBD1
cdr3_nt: TGCGCCAGCAGCCTGACCGGGACAGGGGGCAAAGGATCCTATAATTCACCCCTCCACTTT
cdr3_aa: CASSLTGTGGKGSYNSPLHF

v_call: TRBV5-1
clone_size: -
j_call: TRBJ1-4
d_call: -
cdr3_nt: TGCGCCAGCAGCCCCGGACACGTTGCAACTAATGAAAAACTGTTTTTT
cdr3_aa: CASSPGHVATNEKLFF

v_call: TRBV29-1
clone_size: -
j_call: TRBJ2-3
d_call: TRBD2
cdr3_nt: TGCAGCGTTGGTAGTAGCGGGGGGCTCCTCGATACGCAGTATTTT
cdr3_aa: CSVGSSGGLLDTQYF

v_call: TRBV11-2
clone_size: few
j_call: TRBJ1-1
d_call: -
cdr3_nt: TGTGCCAGCAGCTTGGAGTCGAACACTGAAGCTTTCTTT
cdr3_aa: CASSLESNTEAFF

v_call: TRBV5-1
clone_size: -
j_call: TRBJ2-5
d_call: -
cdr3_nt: TGCGCCAGCAGCTTGGGGTTCGAGCAAGAGACCCAGTACTTC
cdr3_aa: CASSLGFEQETQYF

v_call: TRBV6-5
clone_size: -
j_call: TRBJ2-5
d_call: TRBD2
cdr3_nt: TGTGCCAGCAGGGGAGGGCAGGAAGAGACCCAGTACTTC
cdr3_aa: CASRGGQEETQYF

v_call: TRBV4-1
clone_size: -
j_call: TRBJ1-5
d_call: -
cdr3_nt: TGCGCCAGCAGCCAAACAGTTTTGTCAGGGAAGGGACCCCAGCATTTT
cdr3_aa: CASSQTVLSGKGPQHF